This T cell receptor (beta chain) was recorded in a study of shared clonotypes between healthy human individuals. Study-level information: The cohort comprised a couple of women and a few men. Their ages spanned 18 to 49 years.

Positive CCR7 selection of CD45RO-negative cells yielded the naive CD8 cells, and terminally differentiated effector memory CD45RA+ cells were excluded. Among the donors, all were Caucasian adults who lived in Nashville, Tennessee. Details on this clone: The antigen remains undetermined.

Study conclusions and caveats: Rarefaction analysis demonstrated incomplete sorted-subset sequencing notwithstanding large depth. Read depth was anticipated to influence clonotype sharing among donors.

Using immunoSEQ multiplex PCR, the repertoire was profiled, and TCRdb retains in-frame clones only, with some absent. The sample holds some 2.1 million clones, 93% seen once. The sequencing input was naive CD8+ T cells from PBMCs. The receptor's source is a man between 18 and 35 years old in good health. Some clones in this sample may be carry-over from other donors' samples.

The CDR3 here is CASSLGTGGVNNQPQHF. As DNA, the CDR3 is TGTGCCAGCAGCTTGGGGACAGGGGGCGTTAATAATCAGCCCCAGCATTTT. The chain joins TRBV5-8 to TRBJ1-5; the match to TRBD1 covers 11 bases. CDR1 is SGHTS, CDR2 YDEGEE, per germline. V lost 0 bases and J lost 4; bases outside the gene matches: 6. CDR3 length: 17 residues.